These 14 T cell receptor beta chains originate from one sample sequenced in a study of CD8+CD57+ T cells in acquired aplastic anemia. Profiling that covered TCR beta VDJ and CDR3 relied on genomic DNA as its template. TCRdb used MiXCR to reprocess the reads, holding one entry per CDR3 protein. The table includes over 150,000 distinct CDR3 sequences, 48% detected once. An expansion of CD8+CD57+ cells by flow cytometry had been shown in patients chosen for sequencing. The sequencing input was sorted CD4+, CD8+, or CD8+CD57+ T cells (not recorded which) from PBMCs. The receptor set was obtained from a human donor with aplastic anemia.

The chain recombines TRBV9 with TRBJ2-3, with D maybe TRBD2 (6 bases). The CDR3 runs 15 residues. Germline V gives CDR1 SGDLS, CDR2 YYNGEE. Trimming removed 0 bases at V and 5 bases at J, with 13 bases between. CDR3 sequence: CASSVGRGPVDTQYF. CDR3 sequence (DNA): TGTGCCAGCAGCGTAGGGAGGGGCCCTGTAGATACGCAGTATTTT.

The chain couples TRBV4-2 to TRBJ2-1; 8 nucleotides agree with TRBD2. Germline V gives CDR1 LGHNA, CDR2 YNFKEQ. This CDR3 is 16 amino acids long. The junction had 6 bases not matched to a gene; V was cut back by 5 bases and J by 0 bases. The CDR3 bases are TGTGCCAGCAGCGGTAGCGGGATGAGCTCCTACAATGAGCAGTTCTTC. It codes for CASSGSGMSSYNEQFF.

Worth noting for this clonotype: A much larger clone sits a single nucleotide away, making a read error possible. The chain joins TRBV20-1 to TRBJ2-4; 10 positions agree with TRBD2. Germline CDR1 and CDR2: DFQATT and SNEGSKA (reference sequence). V lost 3 bases and J lost 6; bases outside the gene matches: 2. This CDR3 has 13 residues. Written as DNA, the CDR3 is TGCAGTGCTAGGGCTAGCGGGGGAAACATTCAGTACTTC. It encodes CSARASGGNIQYF.

This clonotype came up a few times. This sequence joins TRBV12-1 and TRBJ2-5; no check of the table's D call, TRBD1, against the DNA was made. TRBV12-1 has pseudogene status. The length of the CDR3 is 16 residues. CDR3: CASSFAYRDRAETQYF. The CDR3 bases are TGTGCCAGCAGCTTTGCTTACCGGGACAGGGCAGAGACCCAGTACTTC.

This clonotype was observed at least ten times. The CDR3, as DNA: TGTGCCAGCAGTTCGATGCCGGATACGCAGTATTTT. This sequence encodes CASSSMPDTQYF. This chain connects TRBV12-3 or TRBV12-4 to TRBJ2-3; D is uncertain. The V gene lost 4 bases and the J gene lost 6 bases, with 8 bases spanning the gap. CDR3 size: 12 residues.

The rearrangement uses TRBV24-1 and TRBJ2-2; D call uncertain. The germline gives CDR1 KGHDR, CDR2 SFDVKD. CDR3 length: 14 residues. V was pared by 2 bases and J by 4 bases, with 7 bases between. The CDR3 bases are TGTGCCACCAGTGATTCGGATAGCACCGGGGAGCTGTTTTTT. Encoded protein: CATSDSDSTGELFF.

In regard to this clonotype: The junction does not match germline at one end; this may be a read error. V gene TRBV28 combines with J gene TRBJ1-2; 7 nucleotides align to TRBD1. This CDR3 region has 12 residues. Germline loops: CDR1 MDHEN, CDR2 SYDVKM. Written as DNA, the CDR3 is TGTGCTACACAGGGGCTTAACTGTGGCTACACCTTC. Protein: CATQGLNCGYTF.

This clonotype was observed a handful of times. The CDR3 DNA reads TGTGCCAGCAGCTTAGATCCGGCTAGCGGGGGAGGGACCCAGTACTTC. Translated: CASSLDPASGGGTQYF. The chain carries TRBV7-6 and TRBJ2-5; 10 bases align to TRBD2. V was clipped by 1 base and J by 7 bases; unmatched bases: 9. From germline, CDR1 is SGHVS and CDR2 FNYEAQ. The CDR3 is 16 residues long.

The chain has TRBV15 and TRBJ2-7; the D gene is possibly TRBD1 (5 bases). Germline V gene lookup returns CDR1 LNHNV and CDR2 YYDKDF (reference sequence). The CDR3 sequence is 15 residues long. Trimming cost V 4 bases and J 3 bases, with 16 bases left between them. This CDR3 is CATSTRRDSHYEQYF. The CDR3 DNA is TGTGCCACCAGCACCCGACGCGACAGCCACTACGAGCAGTACTTC.

This clonotype appeared a few times. A clone one base away is much larger, so this may be a read error. The rearrangement uses TRBV12-3 or TRBV12-4 and TRBJ1-2; weak D call: TRBD1 (6 bases). V was trimmed by 11 bases and J by 5 bases, leaving 21 bases between them. CDR3 length equals 14 residues. The CDR3 DNA is TGTGCCTGCAACGACAGGCCTCAGGGGTATGGCTACACCTTC. Residues: CACNDRPQGYGYTF.

This clonotype was seen more than once but under ten times. This chain joins TRBV10-3 and TRBJ1-2, with 8 positions matching TRBD1. With V trimmed by 10 bases and J by 8 bases, 15 bases remained unmatched. The germline gives CDR1 ENHRY, CDR2 SYGVKD. This CDR3 is 14 amino acids long. CDR3 coding DNA: TGTGCCAGCAGGGGGGGACAGGAAATGGGGGGCTACACCTTC. It yields the protein CASRGGQEMGGYTF.

V gene TRBV15 combines with J gene TRBJ1-5; a weak D match, TRBD1 (6 bases). This CDR3 is built from 14 residues. The germline V gene has CDR1 LNHNV and CDR2 YYDKDF (reference sequence). Trimming took off 8 bases at V and 6 bases at J, with 17 bases between the two ends. CDR3: CATAVNREIQPQHF. DNA of the CDR3: TGTGCCACCGCCGTAAACAGGGAAATTCAGCCCCAGCATTTT.

The J gene is TRBJ1-2, the V gene TRBV5-4; maybe TRBD1 (5 bases). Germline CDR1 and CDR2: SGHNT and YYREEE (reference sequence). V lost 0 bases and J lost 7, with 19 bases in between. CDR3 size: 16 residues. CDR3 bases: TGTGCCAGCAGCTTGGCCCAGACCCGGGGGTCGAGTGGCTACACCTTC. Its protein product is CASSLAQTRGSSGYTF.

This clonotype was detected many times. The CDR3 reads CASEAGTWTSGAKETQYF. In DNA form, the CDR3 reads TGTGCCAGCGAGGCGGGCACCTGGACTAGCGGGGCTAAAGAGACCCAGTACTTC. This chain connects TRBV7-9 to TRBJ2-5; 12 bases map to TRBD2. With V trimmed by 8 bases and J by 3 bases, 16 bases remained unmatched. CDR3 length equals 18 residues. The V gene's germline CDR1 is SEHNR and CDR2 FQNEAQ (reference sequence).